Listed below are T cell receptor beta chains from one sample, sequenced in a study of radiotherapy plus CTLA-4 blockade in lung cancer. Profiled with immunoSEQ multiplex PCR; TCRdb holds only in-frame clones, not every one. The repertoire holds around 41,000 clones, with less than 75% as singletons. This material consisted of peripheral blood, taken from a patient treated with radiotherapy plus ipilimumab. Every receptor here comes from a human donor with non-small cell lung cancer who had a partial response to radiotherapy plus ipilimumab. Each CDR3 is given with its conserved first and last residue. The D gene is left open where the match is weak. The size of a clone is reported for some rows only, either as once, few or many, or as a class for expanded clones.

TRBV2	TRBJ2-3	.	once	TGTGCCAGCAGTTACAGATTGACAGATACGCAGTATTTT	CASSYRLTDTQYF
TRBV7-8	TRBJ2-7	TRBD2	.	TGTGCCAGCACCGCTCCCGGCCATCTAGCGGGGACCTCTTACGAGCAGTACTTC	CASTAPGHLAGTSYEQYF
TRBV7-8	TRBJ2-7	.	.	TGTGCCAGCAGCTCACGCGAGGGGTCAGGGACTTCCCCGTACTTC	CASSSREGSGTSPYF
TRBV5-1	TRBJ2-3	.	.	TGCGCCAGCAGCCCCATACGGGATAGCGGCCCCACAGATACGCAGTATTTT	CASSPIRDSGPTDTQYF
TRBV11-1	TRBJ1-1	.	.	TGTGCCAGCAGCTTAGGAGCTGTCACTGAAGCTTTCTTT	CASSLGAVTEAFF
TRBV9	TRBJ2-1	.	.	TGTGCCAGCAGCGTAGGACCGGGACTGGGTTTAAGCTCCTACAATGAGCAGTTCTTC	CASSVGPGLGLSSYNEQFF
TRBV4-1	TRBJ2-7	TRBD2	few	TGCGCCAGCAGCCAAGGCCCCGGGACTAGCGGTTACTACGAGCAGTACTTC	CASSQGPGTSGYYEQYF
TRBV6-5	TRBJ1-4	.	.	TGTGCCAGCAGCCGTAGCCTCGCAACTAATGAAAAACTGTTTTTT	CASSRSLATNEKLFF
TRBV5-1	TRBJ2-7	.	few	TGCGCCAGCAGAGACGGGACTGGAAGTTACGAGCAGTACTTC	CASRDGTGSYEQYF
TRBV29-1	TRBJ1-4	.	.	TGCAGCGTCCGCGGACTGGGGGAAAAACTGTTTTTT	CSVRGLGEKLFF
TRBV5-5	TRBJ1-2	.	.	TGTGCCAGCAGCTCAGAGGGATTCTATGGCTACACCTTC	CASSSEGFYGYTF
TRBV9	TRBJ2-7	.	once	TGTGCCAGCAGCGTCGGAGGGCAGAGCTCCTACGAGCAGTACTTC	CASSVGGQSSYEQYF
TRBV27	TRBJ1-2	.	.	TGTGCCAGCAGTTCCCCGGGGAGAGATTATGGCTACACCTTC	CASSSPGRDYGYTF
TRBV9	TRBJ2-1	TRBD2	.	TGTGCCAGCAGCGGAGAGACTAGCGGGAGGGCATCAGGTGAGCAGTTCTTC	CASSGETSGRASGEQFF
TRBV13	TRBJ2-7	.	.	TGTGCCAGCAGCCCCCCTTTCCCCTACGAGCAGTACTTC	CASSPPFPYEQYF
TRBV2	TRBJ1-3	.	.	TGTGCCAGCAGTGAAGATTTAGGGGGTTCTGGAAACACCATATATTTT	CASSEDLGGSGNTIYF
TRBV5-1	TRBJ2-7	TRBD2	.	TGCGCCAGCAGCCTGGGCAGCGGGAGTGGATCCTACGAGCAGTACTTC	CASSLGSGSGSYEQYF
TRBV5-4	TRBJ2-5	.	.	TGTGCCAGCAGCTTGGCTAGGAGCCAAGAGACCCAGTACTTC	CASSLARSQETQYF
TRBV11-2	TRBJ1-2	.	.	TGTGCCAGCCGAAGCGGGAGGTATGGCTACACCTTC	CASRSGRYGYTF
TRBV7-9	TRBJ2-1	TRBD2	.	TGTGCCAGCACTCACGAGGTCACTAGCGTTTGGTTAGACAATGAGCAGTTCTTC	CASTHEVTSVWLDNEQFF
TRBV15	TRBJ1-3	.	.	TGTGCCACCAGCGGGGGAGGAACTGGAAACACCATATATTTT	CATSGGGTGNTIYF
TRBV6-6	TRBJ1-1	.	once	TGTGCCAGCAGTTATGAGGGTAGGGCGAACACTGAAGCTTTCTTT	CASSYEGRANTEAFF
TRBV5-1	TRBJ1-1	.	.	TGCGCCAGCAGCTTAGGGGGGGCGAGTACTGAAGCTTTCTTT	CASSLGGASTEAFF
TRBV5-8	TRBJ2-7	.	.	TGTGCCAGCAGCTTGGCCCTTCTATCGACGGGCTACGAGCAGTACTTC	CASSLALLSTGYEQYF
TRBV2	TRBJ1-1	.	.	TGTGCCAGCAACCAGGCTTGGAACACTGAAGCTTTCTTT	CASNQAWNTEAFF
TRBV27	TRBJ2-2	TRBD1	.	TGTGCCAGCAAGATACGACAGGGGGGCGCCGGGGAGCTGTTTTTT	CASKIRQGGAGELFF
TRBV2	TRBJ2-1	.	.	TGTGCCAGCAGGTGGGACTTGAACAATGAGCAGTTCTTC	CASRWDLNNEQFF
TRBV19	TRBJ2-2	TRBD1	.	TGTGCCAGTACCCATTCGCCCCTCGGGACAGGGAACACCGGGGAGCTGTTTTTT	CASTHSPLGTGNTGELFF
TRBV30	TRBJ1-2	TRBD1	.	TGTGCCTGGACCGGGACAGTAAATAACTATGGCTACACCTTC	CAWTGTVNNYGYTF
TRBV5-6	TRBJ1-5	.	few	TGTGCCAGCGGCCGAGGCGCCCGCGACCAGCACGGCAATCAGCCCCAGCATTTT	CASGRGARDQHGNQPQHF
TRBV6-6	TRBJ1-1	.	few	TGTGCCAGCAATTCGGCTGAAGCTTTCTTT	CASNSAEAFF
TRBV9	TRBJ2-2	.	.	TGTGCCAGCAGCGTAGTTGCACTCAAGAACACCGGGGAGCTGTTTTTT	CASSVVALKNTGELFF
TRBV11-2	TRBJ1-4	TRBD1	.	TGTGCCAGCAGCCCCCCAGGGGGCGTTAATGAAAAACTGTTTTTT	CASSPPGGVNEKLFF
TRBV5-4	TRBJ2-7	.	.	TGTGCCAGCAGCTTCACGGGGTGGAACGAGCAGTACTTC	CASSFTGWNEQYF
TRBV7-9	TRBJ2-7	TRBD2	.	TGTGCCAGCAGCGAGACTAGCGGAGTCTACGAGCAGTACTTC	CASSETSGVYEQYF
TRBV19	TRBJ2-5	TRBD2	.	TGTGCCAGTAGTATGGGGGGGCAAGAGACCCAGTACTTC	CASSMGGQETQYF
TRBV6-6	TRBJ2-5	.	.	TGTGCCAGCAGTTATCCCATTGCGGGGGCAGAGACCCAGTACTTC	CASSYPIAGAETQYF
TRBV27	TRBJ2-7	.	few	TGTGCCAGCAGGCAGGGGACCATCTACGAGCAGTACTTC	CASRQGTIYEQYF
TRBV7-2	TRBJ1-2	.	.	TGTGCCAGCAGCTTTAGTGCAGGGATGCGTGGCTACACCTTC	CASSFSAGMRGYTF
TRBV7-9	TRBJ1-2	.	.	TGTGCCAGCAGCTTAGATAGGGGCGATCGGGGCTACACCTTC	CASSLDRGDRGYTF
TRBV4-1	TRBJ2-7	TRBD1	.	TGCGCCAGCAGCCAAGTTTCCGGGACAGGGACCTACGAGCAGTACTTC	CASSQVSGTGTYEQYF
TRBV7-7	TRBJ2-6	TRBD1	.	TGTGCTAGCAGGGAAACAGGGGGCGCTGGGGCCAACGTCCTGACTTTC	CASRETGGAGANVLTF
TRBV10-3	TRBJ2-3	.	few	TGTGCCATCAGCCGTGGGGGGACAGATACGCAGTATTTT	CAISRGGTDTQYF
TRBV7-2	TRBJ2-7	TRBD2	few	TGTGCCAGCAGCTTAGTTAGCGGGGGGCCCCACGAGCAGTACTTC	CASSLVSGGPHEQYF
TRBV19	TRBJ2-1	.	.	TGTGCCAGTAGATCCCGGAGGAATGAGCAGTTCTTC	CASRSRRNEQFF
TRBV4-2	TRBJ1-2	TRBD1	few	TGTGCCAGCAGCCGAGAAGCCGGGACAGGATTTTATGGCTACACCTTC	CASSREAGTGFYGYTF
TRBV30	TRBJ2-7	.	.	TGTGCCTGGAGTGAGCAACTCCTCGACGAGCAGTACTTC	CAWSEQLLDEQYF
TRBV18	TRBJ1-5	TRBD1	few	TGTGCCAGCTCCCAAGACAGGGGCTGGGGTCAGCCCCAGCATTTT	CASSQDRGWGQPQHF
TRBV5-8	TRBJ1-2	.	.	TGTGCCAGCAGCTTGGACAGAACTAACTATGGCTACACCTTC	CASSLDRTNYGYTF